This T cell receptor beta chain derives from a study of human T cells and chemical hapten exposure. The wider study: Patients, a majority of them female, were diagnosed with alopecia areata, totalis or universalis.

TCRdb reanalysed the RACE reads using MiXCR and keeps one entry per CDR3 protein. The repertoire holds tens of thousands of distinct CDR3 sequences, more than 7.5% seen once, with roughly a tenth in the top ten. This clonotype was recorded a few times. The V end lost 5 bases, the J end lost 5 bases, and 13 bases lay between the germline ends. Germline V CDR1 and CDR2: SGHTA, FQGNSA. This CDR3 has 14 residues. Time point in this sample: pre-sensitization, week 0. The treatment denotes: therapeutic diphenylcyclopropenone sensitization with weekly scalp DPC. The chain couples TRBV7-2 to TRBJ2-1; D is undetermined. Sequencing used whole blood, obtained in connection with sensitization to the hapten diphenylcyclopropenone (DPC). The receptor comes from a middle-aged man with alopecia areata. Some clones in this sample may be carry-over from other donors' samples. The CDR3 bases are TGTGCCAGCAGCCCACTTATAGGGAACAATGAGCAGTTCTTC. It encodes CASSPLIGNNEQFF.